One sample yielded the 26 T cell receptor beta chains listed below, sequenced in a study of tissue T cells after allogeneic stem cell transplantation. Assay used: immunoSEQ multiplex PCR; TCRdb lists only in-frame clones, some missing. In the table there are around 40,000 clones, approximately 92% of which are singletons. The sample in question was blood, obtained before transplantation. Receptor source: a woman aged 35-75 years who later had graft-versus-host disease after an allogeneic stem cell transplant.

This sequence joins TRBV29-1 and TRBJ1-1, with D possibly being TRBD1 (5 bases). V was trimmed by 4 bases and J by 0 bases, leaving 12 bases between them. Germline V gene lookup returns CDR1 SQVTM and CDR2 ANQGSEA. This CDR3 has 14 residues. CDR3 in DNA: TGCAGCGTTGCGATTGGGGGGATGAACACTGAAGCTTTCTTT. Protein: CSVAIGGMNTEAFF.

This chain connects TRBV14 to TRBJ1-2; D unresolved. Trimming stripped 0 bases from V and 4 bases from J, with 6 bases between. Germline loops: CDR1 SGHDN, CDR2 FVKESK. The CDR3 extends over 13 amino acids. The CDR3 nucleotides read TGTGCCAGCAGCCAAGATACGAGCTATGGCTACACCTTC. As protein: CASSQDTSYGYTF.

The chain links TRBV11-3 to TRBJ2-1, with D possibly TRBD1 on 5 matching bases. The CDR3 consists of 13 residues. Germline V gene sequence: CDR1 SGHNT, CDR2 YENEEA. Trimming left V 6 bases short and J 1 base short, with 7 bases between. CDR3 sequence (DNA): TGTGCCAGCAGTCGACAGTCCTACAATGAGCAGTTCTTC. Translation: CASSRQSYNEQFF.

The rearrangement links TRBV3-1 (or the pseudogene TRBV3-2) to TRBJ2-7, with TRBD2 matching over 8 bases. CDR1 and CDR2 (germline): LGHDT, YNNKEL (reference sequence). The CDR3 spans 16 residues. After removal of 1 base from V and 1 base from J, the junction contained 6 bases not matched to a gene. CDR3 in DNA: TGTGCCAGCAGCCAAGTTTCTAGCGGGCTTTCCTACGAGCAGTACTTC. Amino acids: CASSQVSSGLSYEQYF.

The CDR3: CASSFGTGDYEQYF. The DNA for the CDR3 is TGTGCCAGCAGCTTTGGGACAGGGGACTACGAGCAGTACTTC. This chain uses TRBV5-5 with TRBJ2-7; 10 bases are a match to TRBD1. CDR3 size: 14 residues. V was clipped by 2 bases and J by 3 bases; unmatched bases: 2. Germline CDR1 and CDR2: SGHKS and YYEKEE (reference sequence).

This chain joins TRBV27 and TRBJ2-1; no reliable D call. Trimming left V 3 bases short and J 8 bases short, with 5 bases between. Germline V gene lookup returns CDR1 MNHEY and CDR2 SMNVEV (reference sequence). The CDR3 sequence is 11 residues long. CDR3 region: CASSFGHEQFF. As DNA, the CDR3 is TGTGCCAGCAGTTTTGGTCATGAGCAGTTCTTC.

The chain links TRBV28 to TRBJ1-1, with D tentatively TRBD1 (5 bases). CDR1 is MDHEN and CDR2 is SYDVKM in the germline V gene. V lost 6 bases, J lost 2 bases, and 16 bases lay in between. This CDR3 is 15 amino acids long. The CDR3, as DNA: TGTGCCAGCAGGGGGCCGTTTGTTACCAACACTGAAGCTTTCTTT. Translated: CASRGPFVTNTEAFF.

This chain links TRBV3-1 (or the pseudogene TRBV3-2) with TRBJ2-7, with TRBD1 matching over 7 bases. The CDR3 extends over 12 amino acids. Germline trimming cut 8 bases from V and 8 bases from J; bases unmatched to any gene: 9. Per germline, CDR1 LGHDT and CDR2 YNNKEL (reference sequence). CDR3 sequence reads: CASGNRQGQQYF. The CDR3 DNA reads as TGTGCCAGCGGAAACCGACAGGGCCAGCAGTACTTC.

This chain joins TRBV25-1 and TRBJ1-6; the match to TRBD1 covers 8 bases. Germline trimming cut 2 bases from V and 6 bases from J; bases unmatched to any gene: 0. CDR1 is MGHDK and CDR2 is SYGVNS in the germline V gene. This CDR3 has 14 amino acids. The CDR3 here is CASSEGQGNSPLHF. In nucleotides, the CDR3 is TGTGCCAGCAGTGAAGGACAGGGTAATTCACCCCTCCACTTT.

The chain has TRBV6-5 and TRBJ2-6; a weak D match, TRBD1 (6 bases). Germline CDR1 is MNHEY and CDR2 is SVGAGI. The CDR3 is 15 amino acids. The ends were cut back, 11 bases at V and 2 bases at J, with 16 bases in the middle. Written as DNA, the CDR3 is TGTGCCGGAGGAGACAGGACCCCTGGGGCCAACGTCCTGACTTTC. It translates to CAGGDRTPGANVLTF.

The chain has TRBV7-2 and TRBJ2-3; 13 bases align to TRBD2. V gave up 5 bases and J gave up 6 bases; unmatched junction bases: 8. Germline loops: CDR1 SGHTA, CDR2 FQGNSA. The CDR3 length is 16 residues. CDR3 sequence (DNA): TGTGCCAGCAGCACAGGACTAGCGGGAGCTAGCGATACGCAGTATTTT. It yields the protein CASSTGLAGASDTQYF.

The chain combines TRBV6-2 or TRBV6-3 with TRBJ2-1; 10 nucleotides line up with TRBD1. The junction had 8 bases not matched to a gene; V was cut back by 6 bases and J by 9 bases. The CDR3 runs to 14 residues. Germline loops: CDR1 MNHEY, CDR2 SVGEGT. CDR3 residues: CASSLGQGWVEQFF. The DNA of the CDR3 is TGTGCCAGCAGCCTGGGACAGGGGTGGGTTGAGCAGTTCTTC.

CDR3 region: CASSPGQTDGNTIYF. CDR3 DNA sequence: TGTGCCAGCTCACCGGGACAGACGGACGGAAACACCATATATTTT. The V and J genes are TRBV18 and TRBJ1-3; the match to TRBD1 covers 7 bases. V lost 3 bases, J lost 4 bases, and 6 bases stayed unmatched. Germline lookup yields CDR1 KGHSH and CDR2 LQKENI. This CDR3 contains 15 residues.

The rearrangement links TRBV5-6 to TRBJ1-2, with 7 bases that match TRBD1. V lost 5 bases, J lost 2 bases, and 12 bases stayed unmatched. This CDR3 has 16 amino acids. In germline, CDR1 is SGHDT, CDR2 YYEEEE. In DNA form, the CDR3 reads TGTGCCAGCAGTCTTGGATCGGGCAGGGGGAACTATGGCTACACCTTC. It specifies CASSLGSGRGNYGYTF.

The V call is TRBV7-6, the J call TRBJ2-6; D perhaps matches TRBD2 (5 bases). The V end was cut by 1 base, the J end by 3 bases, with 7 bases between. CDR1 is SGHVS and CDR2 is FNYEAQ in the germline V gene. This CDR3 comprises 15 residues. The CDR3 region has the DNA TGTGCCAGCAGCTTAGTCCGGGATGGGGCCAACGTCCTGACTTTC. Encoded protein: CASSLVRDGANVLTF.

The chain employs TRBV19 and TRBJ1-1; the match to TRBD1 covers 7 bases. V shed 0 bases, J shed 5 bases, and the junction held 9 bases outside the gene matches. The CDR3 has 16 amino acids. Germline V gene sequence: CDR1 LNHDA, CDR2 SQIVND (reference sequence). The chain's CDR3 is CASSIEGQARGTEAFF. The CDR3 DNA sequence: TGTGCCAGTAGTATAGAAGGACAGGCTAGGGGGACTGAAGCTTTCTTT.

The gene calls are TRBV24-1 and TRBJ2-3; D is unclear. V lost 1 base and J lost 9, with 19 bases in between. Per the germline V gene, CDR1 is KGHDR and CDR2 is SFDVKD. The CDR3 loop spans 16 amino acids. The DNA of the CDR3 is TGTGCCACCAGTGATTTTTCTGTGGTCCTAGGCGGCACGCAGTATTTT. Residues: CATSDFSVVLGGTQYF.

This rearrangement joins TRBV3-1 (or the pseudogene TRBV3-2) to TRBJ1-1, with unresolved D. The germline V and J ends were trimmed by 4 bases and 5 bases, with 11 bases remaining between them. The CDR3 loop spans 13 amino acids. Germline CDR1 is LGHDT and CDR2 is YNNKEL (reference sequence). The CDR3 coding sequence is TGTGCCAGCAGCCCTAGTACGTGGACTGAAGCTTTCTTT. This translates into CASSPSTWTEAFF.

The table lists this clone with a few counts. The V and J genes are TRBV19 and TRBJ1-1, with D tentatively TRBD1 (5 bases). Germline CDR1 and CDR2: LNHDA and SQIVND (reference sequence). Trimming left V 3 bases short and J 3 bases short, with 11 bases between. The CDR3 runs 14 residues. CDR3 amino acids: CASSMGEAYTEAFF. CDR3 bases: TGTGCCAGTAGTATGGGGGAGGCCTACACTGAAGCTTTCTTT.

This chain uses TRBV6-6 with TRBJ2-3, with TRBD2 matching over 10 bases. The CDR3 has 15 amino acids. V gave up 8 bases and J gave up 0 bases; unmatched junction bases: 5. Germline V gives CDR1 MNHNY, CDR2 SVGAGI (reference sequence). The CDR3 sequence is CASGLAGVSTDTQYF. For the CDR3, the DNA is TGTGCCAGCGGGCTAGCGGGGGTGAGCACAGATACGCAGTATTTT.

This chain's CDR3 is CASSGDRAPQHF. In DNA, the CDR3 is TGTGCCAGCAGCGGAGACAGGGCACCCCAGCATTTT. The chain joins TRBV28 to TRBJ1-5; 7 nucleotides agree with TRBD1. The germline V gene has CDR1 MDHEN and CDR2 SYDVKM. This CDR3 has 12 amino acids. Trimming at V came to 6 bases and at J to 10 bases, leaving 6 bases not matched to a gene. The full variable domain, rest sourced from reference TRBV28 and TRBJ1-5, is DVKVTQSSRYLVKRTGEKVFLECVQDMDHENMFWYRQDPGLGLRLIYFSYDVKMKEKGDIPEGYSVSREKKERFSLILESASTNQTSMYLCASSGDRAPQHFGDGTRLSIL.

The chain uses TRBV7-6 and TRBJ2-5; 9 bases agree with TRBD1. After removal of 2 bases from V and 4 bases from J, the junction contained 8 bases not matched to a gene. This CDR3 comprises 16 residues. Germline CDR1 reads SGHVS; CDR2 reads FNYEAQ. In DNA form, the CDR3 reads TGTGCCAGCAGCTTAATGGGACAGGGCATGTTAGAGACCCAGTACTTC. Protein sequence: CASSLMGQGMLETQYF.

A note on this clone: This sample also contains other DNA sequences that code for the same CDR3. V gene TRBV28 combines with J gene TRBJ2-7, with D maybe TRBD2 (6 bases). V was shortened by 6 bases and J by 3 bases, with 15 bases between the two germline ends. The CDR3 loop spans 14 amino acids. CDR1 is MDHEN and CDR2 is SYDVKM in the germline V gene. CDR3 coding DNA: TGTGCCAGCAGCATATCTCCGGGGGTCTACGAGCAGTACTTC. Its translation is CASSISPGVYEQYF.

The rearrangement joins TRBV6-5 to TRBJ1-2; TRBD1 agrees at 8 bases. Germline V CDR1 and CDR2: MNHEY, SVGAGI. The CDR3 runs 15 residues. Trimming removed 6 bases from V and 3 bases from J; junction bases left unmatched: 9. DNA for the CDR3: TGTGCCAGCAGCGTTAAACAGGGGGGGGACTATGGCTACACCTTC. Its translation is CASSVKQGGDYGYTF.

V is TRBV18 and J is TRBJ2-2, with 9 bases lining up with TRBD2. Trimming took 3 bases from V and 6 from J; bases not matched to a gene: 8. The CDR3 sequence is 16 residues long. CDR1 and CDR2 from the germline V gene are KGHSH and LQKENI. DNA of the CDR3: TGTGCCAGCTCACCGCGTAGCGGGAGCTCTGCCGGGGAGCTGTTTTTT. It is translated as CASSPRSGSSAGELFF.

The chain is built from TRBV19 and TRBJ2-3; the D call may be TRBD1 or TRBD2 (5 bases each). In germline, CDR1 is LNHDA, CDR2 SQIVND (reference sequence). V shed 5 bases and J shed 5 bases, with 11 bases lying between them. There are 13 residues in the CDR3. The DNA of the CDR3 is TGTGCCAGTAGTCTCCGGGACCTAGATACGCAGTATTTT. Residues: CASSLRDLDTQYF.